These 27 T cell receptor beta chains were all obtained from the same sample, sequenced in a study of blood T cell repertoires in COVID-19. Using immunoSEQ multiplex PCR, the repertoire was profiled, and TCRdb retains in-frame clones only, with some absent. The table lists hundreds of thousands of clones, roughly 82% of them singletons. The sequenced sample consisted of peripheral blood. The receptors stem from an older woman with acute or convalescent COVID-19.

V usage is TRBV7-2 and J usage is TRBJ1-1, with 7 bases lining up with TRBD1. Germline CDR1 reads SGHTA; CDR2 reads FQGNSA. The ends lost 0 bases at V and 4 bases at J; junction bases unmatched: 8. This CDR3 is built from 16 residues. CDR3 residues: CASSLAVRGHGTEAFF. CDR3 DNA sequence: TGTGCCAGCAGCTTAGCGGTGAGGGGGCATGGCACTGAAGCTTTCTTT.

J is TRBJ1-5 and V is TRBV11-1, with D unclear. This CDR3 contains 15 residues. Germline CDR1 SGHAT, CDR2 FQDESV (reference sequence). The ends were cut back, 6 bases at V and 0 bases at J, with 12 bases in the middle. DNA of the CDR3: TGTGCCAGCAGGGACTATGCGTTTAGCAATCAGCCCCAGCATTTT. Its translation: CASRDYAFSNQPQHF.

The J gene is TRBJ2-5, the V gene TRBV5-1; 7 bases line up with TRBD1. V lost 4 bases to trimming and J lost 5 bases; unmatched junction nucleotides: 8. CDR1 is SGHRS, CDR2 YFSETQ, per germline. This CDR3 region has 14 residues. CDR3 DNA: TGCGCCAGCAGCCCGGGCGCGACAGGGGAGACCCAGTACTTC. It yields the protein CASSPGATGETQYF.

The V and J genes are TRBV25-1 and TRBJ1-5; no clear D gene. The V and J ends lost 4 bases and 4 bases respectively, with 11 bases between them. This CDR3 has 14 residues. The germline CDR1 and CDR2 sequences are MGHDK and SYGVNS. CDR3 bases: TGTGCCAGCAGTGGAGGGATTAAGAATCAGCCCCAGCATTTT. It is translated as CASSGGIKNQPQHF.

This clone has a handful of counts. The chain couples TRBV11-2 to TRBJ2-1, with TRBD1 matching over 8 bases. V dropped 4 bases and J dropped 1; count of bases not matched to a gene: 6. The germline V gene encodes CDR1 SGHAT and CDR2 FQNNGV. This CDR3 region has 16 residues. Written as DNA, the CDR3 is TGTGCCAGCAGCTCCAGGACAGGGAGGTCCTACAATGAGCAGTTCTTC. Translating it yields CASSSRTGRSYNEQFF.

This chain uses TRBV28 with TRBJ1-4; D may be TRBD1 (5 bases). Germline V lookup: CDR1 MDHEN, CDR2 SYDVKM. The CDR3 contains 15 residues. Between the trimmed V and J ends, which lost 3 bases and 2 bases, there was a span of 10 bases. CDR3 DNA sequence: TGTGCCAGCAGTTTGGGGGGACCCACTAATGAAAAACTGTTTTTT. Translating it yields CASSLGGPTNEKLFF.

This chain links TRBV28 with TRBJ1-4; TRBD1 agrees at 10 bases. The germline CDR1 and CDR2 sequences are MDHEN and SYDVKM. After removal of 5 bases from V and 6 bases from J, the junction contained 3 bases not matched to a gene. The CDR3 is 14 residues long. Written as DNA, the CDR3 is TGTGCCAGCAGTGTGACAGGGGGCGATGAAAAACTGTTTTTT. Its translation is CASSVTGGDEKLFF.

The chain is built from TRBV4-3 and TRBJ1-1; TRBD1 is a possible D gene (5 bases). With 3 bases removed from V and 1 base from J, the gap between germline ends came to 9 bases. The CDR3 consists of 14 residues. CDR1 is LGHNA and CDR2 is YSLEER in the germline V gene. The CDR3 protein is CASSQLQENTEAFF. In DNA form, the CDR3 reads TGCGCCAGCAGCCAGTTACAGGAGAACACTGAAGCTTTCTTT.

The table lists this clone with a few counts. The sample carries other DNA sequences with the same CDR3. The chain joins TRBV18 to TRBJ2-7, with D tentatively TRBD2 (5 bases). Germline-derived CDR1 and CDR2 are KGHSH and LQKENI. Trimming left V 3 bases short and J 1 base short, with 10 bases between. There are 14 residues in the CDR3. The CDR3 nucleotides are TGTGCCAGCTCACCTTCCGGGGATTCCTACGAGCAGTACTTC. This sequence encodes CASSPSGDSYEQYF.

The chain couples TRBV7-2 to TRBJ1-5; D not resolved. From germline, CDR1 is SGHTA and CDR2 FQGNSA. The ends were cut back, 1 base at V and 2 bases at J, with 15 bases in the middle. The CDR3 runs 17 residues. The DNA for the CDR3 is TGTGCCAGCAGCTTAGTCCACGGAGGGCTGGGCAATCAGCCCCAGCATTTT. Its protein is CASSLVHGGLGNQPQHF.

The chain couples TRBV5-1 to TRBJ2-3; 9 nucleotides line up with TRBD1. From germline, CDR1 is SGHRS and CDR2 YFSETQ. This CDR3 comprises 15 residues. V shed 3 bases, J shed 4 bases, and the junction held 6 bases outside the gene matches. CDR3 DNA: TGCGCCAGCAGCTGGGGTACAGGGGGCCCAGATACGCAGTATTTT. Translation gives CASSWGTGGPDTQYF.

The chain has TRBV5-1 and TRBJ1-1; D is possibly TRBD1 (5 bases). Trimming pared 3 bases from V and 3 bases from J, leaving 15 bases between. Germline lookup yields CDR1 SGHRS and CDR2 YFSETQ. The CDR3 runs 15 residues. The CDR3 loop reads CASSWGGGSDTEAFF. The CDR3 bases are TGCGCCAGCAGCTGGGGCGGTGGCAGTGACACTGAAGCTTTCTTT. The full variable domain, in which reference TRBV5-1 and TRBJ1-1 provide the parts outside the CDR3, is KAGVTQTPRYLIKTRGQQVTLSCSPISGHRSVSWYQQTPGQGLQFLFEYFSETQRNKGNFPGRFSGRQFSNSRSEMNVSTLELGDSALYLCASSWGGGSDTEAFFGQGTRLTVV.

The rearrangement uses TRBV5-1 and TRBJ2-2; maybe TRBD1 (5 bases). The germline CDR1 and CDR2 sequences are SGHRS and YFSETQ. The CDR3 spans 16 residues. V was clipped by 0 bases and J by 3 bases, with 12 bases between them. CDR3 sequence (DNA): TGCGCCAGCAGCTTGGATCCCTCCAGGGACACCGGGGAGCTGTTTTTT. Amino acid sequence: CASSLDPSRDTGELFF.

The gene calls are TRBV7-6 and TRBJ1-4; 7 bases align to TRBD1. The J segment lost 7 bases and the V segment lost 5 bases, leaving 10 bases of the junction unmatched. The CDR3 runs to 15 residues. Germline CDR1 SGHVS, CDR2 FNYEAQ. Here the CDR3 DNA reads TGTGCCAGCAGCGTAAACAGGGGTCGAGGTGAAAAACTGTTTTTT. Translated, it gives CASSVNRGRGEKLFF.

The gene calls are TRBV6-2 or TRBV6-3 and TRBJ2-7, with 9 bases lining up with TRBD1. Germline V gene data show CDR1 as MNHEY and CDR2 as SVGEGT. J lost 2 bases, V lost 1 base, and 9 bases had no gene match. The CDR3 has 17 amino acids. In nucleotides, the CDR3 is TGTGCCAGCAGTTACTTACCGACGGGACAGGGAGCCTACGAGCAGTACTTC. Its protein is CASSYLPTGQGAYEQYF.

The rearrangement links TRBV3-1 (or the pseudogene TRBV3-2) to TRBJ1-6, with D unclear. The V gene's germline CDR1 is LGHDT and CDR2 YNNKEL (reference sequence). Trimming pared 4 bases from V and 12 bases from J, leaving 10 bases between. CDR3 length equals 12 residues. The CDR3 nucleotides read TGTGCCAGCAGCCCTCGAACGGGACCCCTCCACTTT. Its translation is CASSPRTGPLHF.

The chain has TRBV28 and TRBJ1-2, with 9 bases that match TRBD1. Germline V gene sequence: CDR1 MDHEN, CDR2 SYDVKM. The CDR3 runs 13 residues. The junction had 6 bases not matched to a gene; V was cut back by 5 bases and J by 8 bases. The CDR3 here is CASSLQGALGYTF. For the CDR3, the DNA is TGTGCCAGCAGTCTACAGGGGGCGCTGGGCTACACCTTC.

The rearrangement uses TRBV28 and TRBJ1-5; TRBD1 agrees at 12 bases. The length of the CDR3 is 17 residues. Germline CDR1 MDHEN, CDR2 SYDVKM. J gave up 0 bases and V 8 bases, and 8 bases lay outside the gene matches. CDR3 bases: TGTGCCAGCCGGGACAGGGGGCTTAGGGATAGCAATCAGCCCCAGCATTTT. Its protein product is CASRDRGLRDSNQPQHF.

This chain links TRBV25-1 with TRBJ2-3; 8 bases align to TRBD1. The CDR3 spans 15 residues. The V gene end was trimmed by 6 bases and the J gene end by 2 bases; junction bases not matched to a gene: 7. Germline values: CDR1 MGHDK, CDR2 SYGVNS. In DNA form, the CDR3 reads TGTGCCAGCAGGGGCCAGGGGGCGTTCACAGATACGCAGTATTTT. This gives the protein CASRGQGAFTDTQYF.

The chain links TRBV5-1 to TRBJ2-5; 8 positions match TRBD1. V shed 3 bases, J shed 4 bases, and the junction held 8 bases outside the gene matches. Germline V gene data show CDR1 as SGHRS and CDR2 as YFSETQ. This CDR3 is built from 15 residues. The CDR3 bases are TGCGCCAGCAGCTACGGAGGACAGGGCGGAGAGACCCAGTACTTC. It is translated as CASSYGGQGGETQYF.

V is TRBV11-2 and J is TRBJ1-2; 7 positions match TRBD1. The V gene's germline CDR1 is SGHAT and CDR2 FQNNGV. Unmatched junction bases numbered 8, after V lost 6 bases and J lost 7 bases. The CDR3 spans 13 residues. CDR3 region: CASSSGGFGGYTF. The CDR3, as DNA: TGTGCCAGCAGTTCAGGGGGATTCGGTGGCTACACCTTC.

This clone was seen repeatedly, ten times or more. The chain carries TRBV19 and TRBJ1-6, with TRBD1 identical over 9 bases. This CDR3 contains 17 residues. CDR1 and CDR2 from the germline V gene are LNHDA and SQIVND (reference sequence). With 5 bases clipped from V and 2 bases from J, the junction kept 7 bases outside the gene matches. CDR3 nucleotide sequence: TGTGCCAGTAGTCCCCTACAGGGGGCGGCCTATAATTCACCCCTCCACTTT. Its translation is CASSPLQGAAYNSPLHF.

There are many counts of this clone. V is TRBV19 and J is TRBJ2-7; D is unclear. Looked up from germline, CDR1 is LNHDA and CDR2 is SQIVND (reference sequence). V gave up 3 bases and J gave up 3 bases, with 15 bases separating them. This CDR3 region has 15 residues. The CDR3 bases are TGTGCCAGTAGTATGGTATATAACTATCACTACGAGCAGTACTTC. Its protein product is CASSMVYNYHYEQYF.

V and J are TRBV5-1 and TRBJ1-5, with D possibly TRBD1 on 5 matching bases. V was trimmed by 4 bases and J by 4 bases, leaving 15 bases between them. The germline CDR1 and CDR2 sequences are SGHRS and YFSETQ. The CDR3 spans 15 residues. In DNA form, the CDR3 reads TGCGCCAGCAGCCCCTCGTGGGGGGGGAATCAGCCCCAGCATTTT. It yields the protein CASSPSWGGNQPQHF. The full variable domain, completed using reference TRBV5-1 and TRBJ1-5, is KAGVTQTPRYLIKTRGQQVTLSCSPISGHRSVSWYQQTPGQGLQFLFEYFSETQRNKGNFPGRFSGRQFSNSRSEMNVSTLELGDSALYLCASSPSWGGNQPQHFGDGTRLSIL.

The V gene is TRBV12-3 or TRBV12-4, the J gene TRBJ1-3; D unresolved. V dropped 5 bases and J dropped 3 bases, with 8 bases sitting between them. The CDR3 totals 13 residues. CDR3: CASSETLGNTIYF. The CDR3 DNA reads TGTGCCAGCAGTGAGACTCTTGGAAACACCATATATTTT.

This chain links TRBV29-1 with TRBJ2-5, with D uncertain. Germline V gene data show CDR1 as SQVTM and CDR2 as ANQGSEA. There are 10 residues in the CDR3. The V and J ends lost 6 bases and 3 bases respectively, with 5 bases between them. Written as DNA, the CDR3 is TGCAGCGTGCAGGAAGAGACCCAGTACTTC. This translates into CSVQEETQYF.

This clone showed up just a few times. Other DNA sequences within the sample encode an identical CDR3. For the CDR3, the DNA is TGTGCCAGCACTTTGGGGGGACAGCCCCAGCATTTT. It is translated as CASTLGGQPQHF. The chain employs TRBV5-8 and TRBJ1-5; the D gene is possibly TRBD1 (5 bases). Germline V lookup: CDR1 SGHTS, CDR2 YDEGEE. The CDR3 extends over 12 amino acids. Trimming cost V 6 bases and J 7 bases, with 11 bases left between them.